This TCR beta chain is from a study of shared clonotypes between healthy human individuals. Study-wide results and caveats: Although depth was large, rarefaction showed that sequencing of the sorted subsets was incomplete. It was only blood that was sampled, and tissue repertoires likely differ.

Germline assignment: CDR1 SGHRS and CDR2 YFSETQ. This CDR3 has 16 amino acids. The germline V and J ends were trimmed by 0 bases and 7 bases, with 19 bases remaining between them. On this clone itself: What it binds is unknown.

Researchers ran the assay at a deep level. Over several immunoSEQ plates, each subset's genomic DNA was distributed in even portions. The table came from immunoSEQ multiplex PCR; TCRdb's copy has only in-frame clones and leaves some out. The repertoire holds some 680,000 clones, around 73% seen once, with around 1.8% in the top ten. The chain links TRBV5-1 to TRBJ1-1; D unclear. What was sequenced was memory CD4+ T cells sorted from blood. Specified subset: CD45RA-negative fraction. The receptor comes from a woman aged 25-40 years in good health. The chain's CDR3 is CASSLDWTPLPYEAFF. CDR3 bases: TGCGCCAGCAGCTTGGACTGGACTCCACTGCCTTATGAAGCTTTCTTT.